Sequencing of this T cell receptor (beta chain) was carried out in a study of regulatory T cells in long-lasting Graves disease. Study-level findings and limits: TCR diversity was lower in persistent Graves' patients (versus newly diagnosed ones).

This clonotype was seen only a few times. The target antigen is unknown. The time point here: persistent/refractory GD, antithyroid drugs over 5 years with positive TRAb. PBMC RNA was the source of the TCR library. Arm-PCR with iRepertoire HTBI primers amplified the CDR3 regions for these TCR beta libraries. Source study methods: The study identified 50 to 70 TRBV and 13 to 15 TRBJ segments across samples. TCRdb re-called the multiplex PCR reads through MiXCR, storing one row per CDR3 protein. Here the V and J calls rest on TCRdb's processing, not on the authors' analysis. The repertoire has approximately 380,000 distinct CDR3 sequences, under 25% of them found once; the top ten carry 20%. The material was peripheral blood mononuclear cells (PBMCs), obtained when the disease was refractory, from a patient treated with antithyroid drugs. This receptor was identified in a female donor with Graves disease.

The CDR3 DNA reads TGTGCCAGCACCAAGGACACCAGCTCTGGGGCCAACGTCCTGACTTTC. Its translation is CASTKDTSSGANVLTF. The chain is built from TRBV7-9 and TRBJ2-6, with a tentative D call TRBD1 (5 bases). Trimming took 7 bases from V and 0 from J, leaving 13 bases between them. Per the germline V gene, CDR1 is SEHNR and CDR2 is FQNEAQ (reference sequence). The CDR3 consists of 16 residues.